This is a list of T cell receptor beta chains from one sample in a study of PD-1 blockade in classical Hodgkin lymphoma. Generated by immunoSEQ multiplex PCR, the TCRdb table keeps only in-frame clones and is missing some. The sample holds some 27,000 clones; approximately 90% are singletons and the top ten take around 3.8%. Specimen: peripheral blood mononuclear cells (PBMCs). Every receptor here comes from a human donor with classical Hodgkin lymphoma. The CDR3 runs from the conserved cysteine through the conserved F or W. The D gene is left open where the match is weak. Rows give clone size only sometimes, using once, few, many, or a class for an expanded clone.

J: TRBJ2-5
size: NA
V: TRBV7-3
D: TRBD1
CDR3: CASSPRQGDETQYF
DNA: TGTGCCAGCAGCCCACGACAGGGGGATGAGACCCAGTACTTC

J: TRBJ1-1
size: NA
V: TRBV29-1
D: NA
CDR3: CSVDPGRGNTEAFF
DNA: TGCAGCGTTGATCCCGGCAGGGGGAACACTGAAGCTTTCTTT

J: TRBJ2-7
size: NA
V: TRBV2
D: NA
CDR3: CASSISYEQYF
DNA: TGTGCCAGCAGTATCTCCTACGAGCAGTACTTC

J: TRBJ2-2
size: NA
V: TRBV18
D: TRBD1
CDR3: CASSPRGRGRLVSNTGELFF
DNA: TGTGCCAGCTCACCCCGAGGCAGGGGGCGCTTAGTGTCGAACACCGGGGAGCTGTTTTTT

J: TRBJ2-1
size: NA
V: TRBV11-3
D: NA
CDR3: CASSLDSASNEQFF
DNA: TGTGCCAGCAGCTTAGATAGTGCCAGCAATGAGCAGTTCTTC

J: TRBJ1-1
size: NA
V: TRBV5-1
D: NA
CDR3: CASSLGQGPEAFF
DNA: TGCGCCAGCAGCTTGGGGCAGGGGCCTGAAGCTTTCTTT

J: TRBJ1-1
size: NA
V: TRBV18
D: TRBD1
CDR3: CASSPVPGQGAGTEAFF
DNA: TGTGCCAGCTCACCCGTCCCGGGACAGGGGGCCGGCACTGAAGCTTTCTTT

J: TRBJ2-7
size: once
V: TRBV5-1
D: NA
CDR3: CASSFTADYYEQYF
DNA: TGCGCCAGCAGCTTCACAGCGGACTATTACGAGCAGTACTTC

J: TRBJ2-1
size: NA
V: TRBV13
D: NA
CDR3: CASRKTRTPYNEQFF
DNA: TGTGCCAGCCGCAAGACTAGGACGCCTTACAATGAGCAGTTCTTC

J: TRBJ2-1
size: NA
V: TRBV6-5
D: TRBD2
CDR3: CASSPHSGGPQQFF
DNA: TGTGCCAGCAGTCCCCACTCGGGGGGTCCTCAGCAGTTCTTC

J: TRBJ2-5
size: NA
V: TRBV19
D: TRBD1
CDR3: CASSLRGQAGQYF
DNA: TGTGCCAGTAGTCTCCGAGGACAGGCTGGTCAGTACTTC

J: TRBJ2-1
size: once
V: TRBV5-1
D: TRBD1
CDR3: CASSPVPGQEGNEQFF
DNA: TGCGCCAGCAGCCCGGTCCCGGGACAGGAGGGCAATGAGCAGTTCTTC

J: TRBJ1-1
size: NA
V: TRBV28
D: NA
CDR3: CASSLSPGYTEAFF
DNA: TGTGCCAGCAGTTTGAGTCCAGGTTACACTGAAGCTTTCTTT

J: TRBJ2-5
size: NA
V: TRBV30
D: TRBD2
CDR3: CAWSLQAGGETQYF
DNA: TGTGCCTGGAGTCTTCAAGCGGGAGGGGAGACCCAGTACTTC

J: TRBJ1-1
size: NA
V: TRBV18
D: NA
CDR3: CASGGDVNTEAFF
DNA: TGTGCCAGCGGCGGAGACGTAAACACTGAAGCTTTCTTT

J: TRBJ2-6
size: NA
V: TRBV2
D: TRBD1
CDR3: CASGLGGQGVAGANVLTF
DNA: TGTGCCAGCGGGCTGGGGGGACAGGGAGTTGCTGGGGCCAACGTCCTGACTTTC

J: TRBJ1-1
size: NA
V: TRBV19
D: TRBD1
CDR3: CASSRDRVNTEAFF
DNA: TGTGCCAGTAGTCGGGACAGGGTGAACACTGAAGCTTTCTTT

J: TRBJ1-3
size: NA
V: TRBV9
D: NA
CDR3: CASSPRMASGNTIYF
DNA: TGTGCCAGCAGCCCCCGCATGGCTTCTGGAAACACCATATATTTT

J: TRBJ2-3
size: once
V: TRBV10-3
D: NA
CDR3: CAISGDGYTDTQYF
DNA: TGTGCCATCAGTGGGGACGGATACACAGATACGCAGTATTTT

J: TRBJ2-1
size: NA
V: TRBV28
D: NA
CDR3: CASSPHRDSYNEQFF
DNA: TGTGCCAGCAGTCCGCATCGAGACTCCTACAATGAGCAGTTCTTC

J: TRBJ2-1
size: NA
V: TRBV9
D: NA
CDR3: CASSAEAGQDEQFF
DNA: TGTGCCAGCAGCGCTGAAGCGGGCCAAGATGAGCAGTTCTTC

J: TRBJ2-7
size: NA
V: TRBV7-9
D: NA
CDR3: CASSLDVVGFWGNHEQYF
DNA: TGTGCCAGCAGCTTAGATGTTGTTGGTTTTTGGGGAAACCACGAGCAGTACTTC